This is a list of T cell receptor beta chains from one sample in a study of blood T cell repertoires in COVID-19. This table comes from immunoSEQ multiplex PCR, and its TCRdb copy is limited to in-frame clones, with some not included. The table has 190,000 or so clones, 86% seen once. Sequencing was done on a sample of PBMCs or T cells enriched from blood (not recorded which). The receptors were gathered from a woman aged 25 to 39 who had been exposed to COVID-19. CDR3s include the opening cysteine and the closing phenylalanine or tryptophan. The order of the fields is D gene, J gene, V gene, clone size, CDR3 protein, CDR3 DNA. The D gene is left open where the match is weak. Clone sizes are given selectively: once, few, many, or a class where the clone is expanded.

NA,TRBJ1-5,TRBV6-2/TRBV6-3,NA,CASSQQGKPQHF,TGTGCCAGCAGTCAGCAGGGAAAGCCCCAGCATTTT
NA,TRBJ1-1,TRBV2,NA,CASSVYRKNTEAFF,TGTGCCAGCAGTGTCTACAGGAAGAACACTGAAGCTTTCTTT
TRBD2,TRBJ2-1,TRBV6-2/TRBV6-3,NA,CASSALAGDLGEQFF,TGTGCCAGCAGTGCCCTAGCGGGGGATCTCGGAGAGCAGTTCTTC
TRBD2,TRBJ2-7,TRBV2,NA,CASSEGRGGPGYEQYF,TGTGCCAGCAGTGAAGGACGCGGGGGGCCAGGTTACGAGCAGTACTTC
NA,TRBJ1-5,TRBV19,NA,CASSMGGYSNQPQHF,TGTGCCAGTAGTATGGGGGGATATAGCAATCAGCCCCAGCATTTT
NA,TRBJ1-6,TRBV3-1/TRBV3-2,NA,CASSQEPPARGYSPLHF,TGTGCCAGCAGCCAAGAACCCCCGGCCAGGGGTTATTCACCCCTCCACTTT
NA,TRBJ2-7,TRBV5-1,NA,CASSPGPGGLEQYF,TGCGCCAGCAGCCCCGGGCCTGGGGGCCTGGAGCAGTACTTC
NA,TRBJ1-1,TRBV7-3,NA,CASSSQENTEAFF,TGTGCCAGCAGCTCCCAGGAGAACACTGAAGCTTTCTTT
TRBD2,TRBJ2-1,TRBV3-1/TRBV3-2,NA,CASSLAGGHNEQFF,TGTGCCAGCAGCCTAGCGGGGGGGCACAATGAGCAGTTCTTC
NA,TRBJ2-7,TRBV7-6,NA,CASSMDYSYEQYF,TGTGCCAGCAGCATGGACTACTCCTACGAGCAGTACTTC
TRBD1,TRBJ2-6,TRBV27,NA,CASSLSRGTGLSGANVLTF,TGTGCCAGCAGTTTATCGAGGGGGACAGGGTTGAGCGGGGCCAACGTCCTGACTTTC
TRBD1,TRBJ1-5,TRBV19,NA,CASSPRDRGDYSNQPQHF,TGTGCCAGTAGTCCCCGGGACAGGGGGGACTATAGCAATCAGCCCCAGCATTTT
NA,TRBJ1-5,TRBV3-1/TRBV3-2,NA,CASSHGVGGQPQHF,TGTGCCAGCAGCCACGGGGTCGGTGGGCAGCCCCAGCATTTT
TRBD2,TRBJ2-5,TRBV7-2,NA,CASSLGTSEIQETQYF,TGTGCCAGCAGCCTCGGGACTAGCGAGATCCAAGAGACCCAGTACTTC
TRBD1,TRBJ2-2,TRBV7-2,NA,CASSLQGASNTGELFF,TGTGCCAGCAGCCTTCAGGGGGCGTCGAACACCGGGGAGCTGTTTTTT
NA,TRBJ2-1,TRBV11-3,NA,CASSFSADEQFF,TGTGCCAGCAGCTTCAGCGCTGATGAGCAGTTCTTC
NA,TRBJ1-6,TRBV2,NA,CASSEIGRGTSPLHF,TGTGCCAGCAGTGAGATAGGCAGGGGCACTTCACCCCTCCACTTT
TRBD1,TRBJ2-1,TRBV10-3,NA,CAISVRGTGLNEQFF,TGTGCCATCAGCGTACGAGGGACAGGGTTAAATGAGCAGTTCTTC
TRBD1,TRBJ1-5,TRBV15,NA,CATSLHRRQGVGGHQPQHF,TGTGCCACCAGCCTCCACCGGAGACAGGGCGTAGGTGGGCATCAGCCCCAGCATTTT
TRBD1,TRBJ2-5,TRBV5-1,NA,CASSARQGNQETQYF,TGCGCCAGCAGCGCCCGACAGGGGAACCAAGAGACCCAGTACTTC
NA,TRBJ2-2,TRBV24-1,NA,CATSDLSELFF,TGTGCCACCAGTGACCTCTCGGAGCTGTTTTTT
TRBD1,TRBJ1-4,TRBV7-8,NA,CASSLTNRGTNEKLFF,TGTGCCAGCAGCTTGACAAACAGGGGAACTAATGAAAAACTGTTTTTT
NA,TRBJ1-2,TRBV21-1,NA,CASNWDTTTYGYTF,TGTGCCAGCAACTGGGACACAACGACTTATGGCTACACCTTC
TRBD1,TRBJ1-2,TRBV11-3,NA,CASSLPGQGAYGYTF,TGTGCCAGCAGCTTACCGGGACAGGGGGCCTATGGCTACACCTTC
TRBD1,TRBJ2-1,TRBV30,NA,CAWSGDRGWNEQFF,TGTGCCTGGAGTGGGGACAGGGGTTGGAATGAGCAGTTCTTC
NA,TRBJ1-1,TRBV18,NA,CASSPQWGLYDSEAFF,TGTGCCAGCTCACCACAGTGGGGGCTCTACGATTCTGAAGCTTTCTTT
NA,TRBJ1-4,TRBV5-1,NA,CASTLGRLGEKLFF,TGCGCCAGCACCCTCGGGAGGTTAGGTGAAAAACTGTTTTTT
NA,TRBJ2-2,TRBV5-1,NA,CASSPRESAGELFF,TGCGCCAGCAGCCCACGGGAAAGCGCCGGGGAGCTGTTTTTT
NA,TRBJ1-4,TRBV27,NA,CASSLSWQTATNEKLFF,TGTGCCAGCAGTTTATCGTGGCAGACTGCAACTAATGAAAAACTGTTTTTT
TRBD1,TRBJ1-6,TRBV5-1,NA,CASSLGAGGGSPLHF,TGCGCCAGCAGCCTGGGTGCAGGGGGCGGTTCACCCCTCCACTTT
NA,TRBJ1-2,TRBV18,NA,CASSPLAATANYGYTF,TGTGCCAGCTCACCACTCGCGGCAACTGCTAACTATGGCTACACCTTC
TRBD1,TRBJ2-7,TRBV5-4,NA,CASSRTSGTGNNEQYF,TGTGCCAGCAGCCGGACCTCCGGGACAGGGAACAACGAGCAGTACTTC
NA,TRBJ1-2,TRBV10-3,NA,CATERTGNYGYTF,TGTGCCACTGAGCGGACCGGGAACTATGGCTACACCTTC
NA,TRBJ1-6,TRBV3-1/TRBV3-2,NA,CASSSSRGYGSPLHF,TGTGCCAGCAGTTCCAGCCGGGGGTATGGTTCACCCCTCCACTTT
TRBD2,TRBJ2-3,TRBV9,NA,CASSSSTRGGGDTQYF,TGTGCCAGCAGTTCCTCTACGCGGGGGGGCGGAGATACGCAGTATTTT
NA,TRBJ2-6,TRBV6-4,NA,CASSTGQGGSGANVLTF,TGTGCCAGCAGCACGGGGCAGGGAGGCTCTGGGGCCAACGTCCTGACTTTC
TRBD1,TRBJ2-7,TRBV6-5,NA,CASSYFGGQETYEQYF,TGTGCCAGCAGTTACTTCGGGGGACAGGAAACCTACGAGCAGTACTTC
TRBD2,TRBJ2-2,TRBV3-1/TRBV3-2,NA,CASSQAPTSGGELFF,TGTGCCAGCAGCCAAGCTCCGACTAGCGGGGGGGAGCTGTTTTTT
TRBD2,TRBJ2-5,TRBV24-1,NA,CATSEAPAGGQETQYF,TGTGCCACCAGTGAGGCCCCAGCGGGGGGGCAAGAGACCCAGTACTTC
NA,TRBJ1-3,TRBV5-1,once,CASSLEYHSYSGNTIYF,TGCGCCAGCAGCTTGGAATATCACAGCTACTCTGGAAACACCATATATTTT
TRBD1,TRBJ1-4,TRBV6-1,NA,CASSEAQGRQEKLFF,TGTGCCAGCAGTGAAGCACAGGGGCGGCAAGAGAAACTGTTTTTT
TRBD1,TRBJ1-4,TRBV4-1,NA,CASSRTGAPNEKLFF,TGCGCCAGCAGCCGAACAGGGGCCCCTAATGAAAAACTGTTTTTT
NA,TRBJ2-4,TRBV21-1,NA,CASSRSSGRLAKNIQYF,TGTGCCAGCAGCAGATCTAGCGGTAGACTAGCCAAAAACATTCAGTACTTC
NA,TRBJ2-7,TRBV28,few,CASSRLYEQYF,TGTGCCAGCAGTCGACTTTACGAGCAGTACTTC
NA,TRBJ2-1,TRBV10-3,NA,CAISESGDRLNYNEQFF,TGTGCCATCAGTGAGTCGGGTGACAGGCTAAATTACAATGAGCAGTTCTTC
NA,TRBJ2-2,TRBV6-2/TRBV6-3,NA,CASNPLIRVNTGELFF,TGTGCCAGCAACCCCCTGATTCGCGTGAACACCGGGGAGCTGTTTTTT
NA,TRBJ2-7,TRBV4-1,NA,CASSQDGHPQDEQYF,TGCGCCAGCAGCCAAGATGGGCATCCTCAAGACGAGCAGTACTTC